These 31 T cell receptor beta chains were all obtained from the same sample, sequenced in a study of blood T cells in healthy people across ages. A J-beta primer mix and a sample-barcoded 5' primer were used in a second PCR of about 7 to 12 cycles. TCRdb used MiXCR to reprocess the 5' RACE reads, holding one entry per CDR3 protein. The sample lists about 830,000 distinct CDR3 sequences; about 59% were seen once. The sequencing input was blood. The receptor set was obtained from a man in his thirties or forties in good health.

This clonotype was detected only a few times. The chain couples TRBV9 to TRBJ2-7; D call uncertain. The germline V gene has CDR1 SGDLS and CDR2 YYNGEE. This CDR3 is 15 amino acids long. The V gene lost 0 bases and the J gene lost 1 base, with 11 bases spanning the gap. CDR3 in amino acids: CASSVAAGRSYEQYF. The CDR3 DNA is TGTGCCAGCAGCGTAGCAGCAGGACGGTCCTACGAGCAGTACTTC. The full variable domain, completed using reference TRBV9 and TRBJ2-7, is DSGVTQTPKHLITATGQRVTLRCSPRSGDLSVYWYQQSLDQGLQFLIQYYNGEERAKGNILERFSAQQFPDLHSELNLSSLELGDSALYFCASSVAAGRSYEQYFGPGTRLTVT.

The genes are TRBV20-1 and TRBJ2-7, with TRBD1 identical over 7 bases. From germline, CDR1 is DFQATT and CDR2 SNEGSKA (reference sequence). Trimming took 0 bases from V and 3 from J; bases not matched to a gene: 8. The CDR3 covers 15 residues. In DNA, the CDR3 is TGCAGTGCTAGAGAAGAACGGGACAGATTCTACGAGCAGTACTTC. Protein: CSAREERDRFYEQYF.

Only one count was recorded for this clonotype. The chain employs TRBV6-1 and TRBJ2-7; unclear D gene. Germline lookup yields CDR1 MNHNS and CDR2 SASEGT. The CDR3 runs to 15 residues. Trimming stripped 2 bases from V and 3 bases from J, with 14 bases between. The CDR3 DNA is TGTGCCAGCAGTGAAATCGGCAGCCAACACTACGAGCAGTACTTC. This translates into CASSEIGSQHYEQYF.

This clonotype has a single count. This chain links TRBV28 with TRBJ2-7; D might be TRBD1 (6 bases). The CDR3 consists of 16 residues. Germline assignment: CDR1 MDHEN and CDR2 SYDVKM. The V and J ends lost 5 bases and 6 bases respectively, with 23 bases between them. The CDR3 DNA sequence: TGTGCCAGCAGTCCGGGATTGGCAGGGGAATTGGCCGAGCAGTACTTC. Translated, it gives CASSPGLAGELAEQYF. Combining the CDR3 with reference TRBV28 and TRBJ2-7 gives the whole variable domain DVKVTQSSRYLVKRTGEKVFLECVQDMDHENMFWYRQDPGLGLRLIYFSYDVKMKEKGDIPEGYSVSREKKERFSLILESASTNQTSMYLCASSPGLAGELAEQYFGPGTRLTVT.

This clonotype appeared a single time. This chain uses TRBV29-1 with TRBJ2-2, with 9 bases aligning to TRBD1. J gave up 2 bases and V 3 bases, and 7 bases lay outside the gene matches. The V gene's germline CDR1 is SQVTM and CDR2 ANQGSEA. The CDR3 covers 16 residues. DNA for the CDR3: TGCAGCGTTGAGGCTCCAACAGGGGGCAACACCGGGGAGCTGTTTTTT. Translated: CSVEAPTGGNTGELFF.

The CDR3 spells CASRAHVEPPYEQYF. The CDR3 nucleotides read TGTGCCAGCAGAGCCCACGTCGAGCCCCCCTACGAGCAGTACTTC. V usage is TRBV6-2 or TRBV6-3 and J usage is TRBJ2-7; D is ambiguous. Trimming shortened V by 6 bases and J by 2 bases, and 17 bases separated the two germline ends. The CDR3 sequence is 15 residues long. CDR1 is MNHEY and CDR2 is SVGEGT in the germline V gene.

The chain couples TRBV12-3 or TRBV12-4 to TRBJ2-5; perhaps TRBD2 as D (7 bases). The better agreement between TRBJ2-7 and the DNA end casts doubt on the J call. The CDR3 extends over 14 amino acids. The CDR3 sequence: CASSLDFGGHEQYF. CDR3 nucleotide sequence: TGTGCCAGCAGTTTAGACTTCGGGGGGCACGAGCAGTACTTC.

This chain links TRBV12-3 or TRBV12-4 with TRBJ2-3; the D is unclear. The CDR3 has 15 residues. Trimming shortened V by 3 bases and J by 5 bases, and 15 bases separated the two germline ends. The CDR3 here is CASSFALLGKDTQYF. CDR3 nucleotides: TGTGCCAGCAGTTTCGCTCTTTTAGGAAAAGATACGCAGTATTTT.

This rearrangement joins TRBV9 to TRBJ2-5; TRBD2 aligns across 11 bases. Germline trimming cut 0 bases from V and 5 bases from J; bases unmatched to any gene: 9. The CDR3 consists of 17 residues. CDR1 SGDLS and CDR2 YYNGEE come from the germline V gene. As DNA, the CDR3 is TGTGCCAGCAGCGTAGGGACTAGCGGGCTACCGGGGGAGACCCAGTACTTC. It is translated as CASSVGTSGLPGETQYF. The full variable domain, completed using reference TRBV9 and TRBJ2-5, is DSGVTQTPKHLITATGQRVTLRCSPRSGDLSVYWYQQSLDQGLQFLIQYYNGEERAKGNILERFSAQQFPDLHSELNLSSLELGDSALYFCASSVGTSGLPGETQYFGPGTRLLVL.

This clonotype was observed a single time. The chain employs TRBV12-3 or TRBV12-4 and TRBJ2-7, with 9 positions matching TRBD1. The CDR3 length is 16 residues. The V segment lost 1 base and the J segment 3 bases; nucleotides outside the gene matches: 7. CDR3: CASSLEGTGRLYEQYF. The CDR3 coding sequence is TGTGCCAGCAGTTTAGAAGGGACAGGGAGGCTCTACGAGCAGTACTTC.

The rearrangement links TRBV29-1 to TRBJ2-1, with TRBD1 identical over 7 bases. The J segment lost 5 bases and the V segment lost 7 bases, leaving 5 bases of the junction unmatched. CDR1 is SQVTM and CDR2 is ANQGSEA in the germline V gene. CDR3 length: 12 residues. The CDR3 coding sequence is TGCAGCGCAGACAGGGTAAACAATGAGCAGTTCTTC. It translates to CSADRVNNEQFF.

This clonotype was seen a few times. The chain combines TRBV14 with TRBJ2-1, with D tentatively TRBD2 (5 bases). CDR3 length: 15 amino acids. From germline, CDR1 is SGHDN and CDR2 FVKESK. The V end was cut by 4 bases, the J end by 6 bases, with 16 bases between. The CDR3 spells CASSPLFASSNEQFF. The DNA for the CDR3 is TGTGCCAGCAGCCCTCTGTTCGCTAGCAGCAATGAGCAGTTCTTC. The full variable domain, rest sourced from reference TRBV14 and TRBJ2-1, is EAGVTQFPSHSVIEKGQTVTLRCDPISGHDNLYWYRRVMGKEIKFLLHFVKESKQDESGMPNNRFLAERTGGTYSTLKVQPAELEDSGVYFCASSPLFASSNEQFFGPGTRLTVL.

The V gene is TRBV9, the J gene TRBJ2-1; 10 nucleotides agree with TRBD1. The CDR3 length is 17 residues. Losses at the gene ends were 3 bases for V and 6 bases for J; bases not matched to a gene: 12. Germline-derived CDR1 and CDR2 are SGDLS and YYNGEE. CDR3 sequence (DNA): TGTGCCAGCAGCGCACGATCGGGACAGGGGATAGTCAATGAGCAGTTCTTC. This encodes CASSARSGQGIVNEQFF.

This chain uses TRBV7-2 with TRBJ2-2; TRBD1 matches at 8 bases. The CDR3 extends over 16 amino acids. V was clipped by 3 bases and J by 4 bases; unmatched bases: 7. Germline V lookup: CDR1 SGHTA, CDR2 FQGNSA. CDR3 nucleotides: TGTGCCAGCAGCTTGGAGGTCAGGGGGCCCACCGGGGAGCTGTTTTTT. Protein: CASSLEVRGPTGELFF.

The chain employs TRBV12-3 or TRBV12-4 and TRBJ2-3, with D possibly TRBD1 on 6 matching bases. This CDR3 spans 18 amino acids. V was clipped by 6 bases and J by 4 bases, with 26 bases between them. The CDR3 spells CASSPHVGSGVRSDTQYF. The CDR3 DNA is TGTGCCAGCAGCCCCCACGTAGGTTCAGGGGTTAGGTCAGATACGCAGTATTTT.

CDR3 loop: CASSQDSLAGGTVAYNEQFF. CDR3 DNA sequence: TGTGCCAGCAGCCAAGATTCACTAGCGGGGGGCACTGTGGCCTACAATGAGCAGTTCTTC. This chain uses TRBV4-2 with TRBJ2-1, with 12 bases identical to TRBD2. Looked up from germline, CDR1 is LGHNA and CDR2 is YNFKEQ. This CDR3 region has 20 residues. V lost 0 bases and J lost 2; bases outside the gene matches: 11.

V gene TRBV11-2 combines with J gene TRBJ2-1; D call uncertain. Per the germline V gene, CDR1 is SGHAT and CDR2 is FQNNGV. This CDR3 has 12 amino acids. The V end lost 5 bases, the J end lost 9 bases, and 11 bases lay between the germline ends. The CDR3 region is CASSPIGVEQFF. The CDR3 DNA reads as TGTGCCAGCAGCCCCATTGGGGTTGAGCAGTTCTTC. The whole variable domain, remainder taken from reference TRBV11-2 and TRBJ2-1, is EAGVAQSPRYKIIEKRQSVAFWCNPISGHATLYWYQQILGQGPKLLIQFQNNGVVDDSQLPKDRFSAERLKGVDSTLKIQPAKLEDSAVYLCASSPIGVEQFFGPGTRLTVL.

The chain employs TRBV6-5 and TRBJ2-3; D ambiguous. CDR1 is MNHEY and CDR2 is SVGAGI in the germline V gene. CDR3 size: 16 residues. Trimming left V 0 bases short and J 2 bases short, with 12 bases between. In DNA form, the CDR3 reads TGTGCCAGCAGTTACTCCGGCTTGCTGAACACAGATACGCAGTATTTT. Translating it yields CASSYSGLLNTDTQYF.

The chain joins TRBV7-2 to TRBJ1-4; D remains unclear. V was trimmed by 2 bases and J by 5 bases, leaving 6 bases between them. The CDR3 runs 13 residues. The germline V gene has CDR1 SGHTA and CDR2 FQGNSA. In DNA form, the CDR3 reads TGTGCCAGCAGCTTACGGTTAAATGAAAAACTGTTTTTT. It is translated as CASSLRLNEKLFF. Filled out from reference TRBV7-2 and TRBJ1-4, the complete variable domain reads GAGVSQSPSNKVTEKGKDVELRCDPISGHTALYWYRQSLGQGLEFLIYFQGNSAPDKSGLPSDRFSAERTGGSVSTLTIQRTQQEDSAVYLCASSLRLNEKLFFGSGTQLSVL.

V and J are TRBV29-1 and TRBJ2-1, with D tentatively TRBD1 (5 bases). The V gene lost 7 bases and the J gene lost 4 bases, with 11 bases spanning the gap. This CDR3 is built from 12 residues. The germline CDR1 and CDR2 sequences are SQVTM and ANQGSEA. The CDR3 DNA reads TGCAGCGCACAGACAGTTTACAATGAGCAGTTCTTC. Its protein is CSAQTVYNEQFF.

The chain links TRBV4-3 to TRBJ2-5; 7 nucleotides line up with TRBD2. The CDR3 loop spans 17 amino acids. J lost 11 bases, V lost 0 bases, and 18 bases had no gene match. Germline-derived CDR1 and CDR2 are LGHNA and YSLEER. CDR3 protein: CASSQDPMCLAVNEQYF. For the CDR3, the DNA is TGCGCCAGCAGCCAAGATCCGATGTGTCTAGCGGTGAATGAGCAGTACTTC.

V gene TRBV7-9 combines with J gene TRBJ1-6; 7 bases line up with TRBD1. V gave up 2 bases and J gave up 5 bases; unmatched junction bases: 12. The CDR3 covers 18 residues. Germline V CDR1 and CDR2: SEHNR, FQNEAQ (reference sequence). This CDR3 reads CASSLYGSIGTDNSPLHF. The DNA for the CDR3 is TGTGCCAGCAGCTTATACGGGTCCATCGGGACAGATAATTCACCCCTCCACTTT.

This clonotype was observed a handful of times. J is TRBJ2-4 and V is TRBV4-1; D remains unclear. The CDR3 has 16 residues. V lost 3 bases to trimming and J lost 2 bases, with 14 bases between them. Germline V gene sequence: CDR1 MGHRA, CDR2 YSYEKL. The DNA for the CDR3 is TGCGCCAGCAGCCAGCCTGAGAAGGGATCCAAAAACATTCAGTACTTC. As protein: CASSQPEKGSKNIQYF.

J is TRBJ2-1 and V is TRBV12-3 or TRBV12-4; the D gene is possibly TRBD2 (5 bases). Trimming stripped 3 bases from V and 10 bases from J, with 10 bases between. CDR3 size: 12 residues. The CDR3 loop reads CASSFMEREQFF. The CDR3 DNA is TGTGCCAGCAGTTTCATGGAGCGGGAGCAGTTCTTC.

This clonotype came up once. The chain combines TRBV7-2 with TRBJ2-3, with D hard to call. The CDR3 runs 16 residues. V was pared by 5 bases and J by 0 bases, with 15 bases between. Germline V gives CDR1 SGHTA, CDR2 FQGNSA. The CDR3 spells CASSPKPRTSTDTQYF. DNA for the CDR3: TGTGCCAGCAGCCCCAAACCCCGCACTAGCACAGATACGCAGTATTTT.

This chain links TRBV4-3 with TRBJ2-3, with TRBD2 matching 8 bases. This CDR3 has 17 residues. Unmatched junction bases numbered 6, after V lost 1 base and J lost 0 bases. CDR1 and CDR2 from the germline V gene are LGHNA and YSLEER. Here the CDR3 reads CASSQAPAGDSTDTQYF. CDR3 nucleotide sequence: TGCGCCAGCAGCCAAGCTCCAGCGGGGGATAGCACAGATACGCAGTATTTT.

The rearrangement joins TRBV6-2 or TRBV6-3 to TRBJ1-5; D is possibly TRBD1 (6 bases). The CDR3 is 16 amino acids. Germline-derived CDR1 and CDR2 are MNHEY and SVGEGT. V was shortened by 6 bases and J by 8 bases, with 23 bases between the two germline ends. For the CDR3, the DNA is TGTGCCAGCAGCCCCGGGAGGGTACCAAGGGGGGAGCCCCAGCATTTT. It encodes CASSPGRVPRGEPQHF.

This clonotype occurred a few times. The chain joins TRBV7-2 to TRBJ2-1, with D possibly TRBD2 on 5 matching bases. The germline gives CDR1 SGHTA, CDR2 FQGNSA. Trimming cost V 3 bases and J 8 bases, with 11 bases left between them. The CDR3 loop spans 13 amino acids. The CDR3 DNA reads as TGTGCCAGCAGCTTTGAGCGCGGGTATGAGCAGTTCTTC. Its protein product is CASSFERGYEQFF.

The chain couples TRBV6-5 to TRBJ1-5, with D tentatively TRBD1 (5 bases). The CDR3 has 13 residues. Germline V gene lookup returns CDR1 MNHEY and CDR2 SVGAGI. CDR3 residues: CGTGRGTGQPQHF. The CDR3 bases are TGTGGGACGGGGCGGGGGACGGGTCAGCCCCAGCATTTT.

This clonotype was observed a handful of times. The CDR3 loop reads CASSQDRQKTYEQYF. The CDR3 DNA follows: TGCGCCAGCAGCCAAGATCGGCAGAAAACCTACGAGCAGTACTTC. The genes are TRBV4-3 and TRBJ2-7; no clear D. The CDR3 covers 15 residues. V was shortened by 0 bases and J by 2 bases, with 11 bases between the two germline ends. CDR1 and CDR2 (germline): LGHNA, YSLEER.

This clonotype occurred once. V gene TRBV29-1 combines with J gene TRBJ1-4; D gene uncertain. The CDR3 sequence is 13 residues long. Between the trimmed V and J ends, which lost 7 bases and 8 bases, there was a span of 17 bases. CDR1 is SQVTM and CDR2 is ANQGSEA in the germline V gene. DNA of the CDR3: TGCAGCGCAGGAGACCGAATCGGGGAAAAACTGTTTTTT. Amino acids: CSAGDRIGEKLFF.